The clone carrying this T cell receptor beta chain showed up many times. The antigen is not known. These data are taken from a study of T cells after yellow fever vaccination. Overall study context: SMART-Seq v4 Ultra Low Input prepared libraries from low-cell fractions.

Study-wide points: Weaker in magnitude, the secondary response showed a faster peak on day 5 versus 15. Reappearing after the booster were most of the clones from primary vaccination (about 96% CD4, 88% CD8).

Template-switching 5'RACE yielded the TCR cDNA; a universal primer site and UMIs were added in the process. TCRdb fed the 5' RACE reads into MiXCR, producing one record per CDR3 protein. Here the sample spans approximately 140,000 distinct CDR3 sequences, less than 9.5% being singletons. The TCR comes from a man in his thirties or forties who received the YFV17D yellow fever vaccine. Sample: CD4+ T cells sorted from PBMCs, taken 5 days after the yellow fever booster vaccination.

CDR3 region: CASSEQGQNPNSPLHF. DNA for the CDR3: TGTGCCAGCAGCGAACAGGGACAGAACCCTAATTCACCCCTCCACTTT. The rearrangement uses TRBV7-9 and TRBJ1-6; 7 nucleotides agree with TRBD1. The J segment lost 6 bases and the V segment lost 5 bases, leaving 10 bases of the junction unmatched. Germline lookup yields CDR1 SEHNR and CDR2 FQNEAQ (reference sequence). This CDR3 has 16 residues.